The 32 T cell receptor beta chains below come from one sample, sequenced in a study of blood T cell repertoires in COVID-19. The method was immunoSEQ multiplex PCR; TCRdb's version includes in-frame clones alone and lacks a portion of them. The sample has fewer than 200,000 clones, over 60% seen once; the top ten hold about 7.8%. The sample consisted of peripheral blood. The receptors derive from a man aged 60 to 69 with acute or convalescent COVID-19.

Concerning this clone itself: The germline gene is not matched at one end of the junction; a read error may be the cause. This chain connects TRBV7-7 to TRBJ2-5; TRBD2 matches at 9 bases. Germline V lookup: CDR1 SSHAT, CDR2 FNYEAQ (reference sequence). The CDR3 has 17 amino acids. The CDR3 DNA follows: TGTGCTAGCAGCTTAGCGACGGCTAGCGGGGTCCGGGAGACCCAGTACTTC. As protein: CASSLATASGVRETQYF. The full variable domain, with the rest looked up from reference TRBV7-7 and TRBJ2-5, is GAGVSQSPRYKVTKRGQDVTLRCDPISSHATLYWYQQALGQGPEFLTYFNYEAQPDKSGLPSDRFSAERPEGSISTLTIQRTEQRDSAMYRCASSLATASGVRETQYFGPGTRLLVL.

The chain carries TRBV6-5 and TRBJ2-7; D might be TRBD2 (5 bases). Trimming cost V 6 bases and J 3 bases, with 6 bases left between them. The CDR3 runs to 11 residues. Germline V gives CDR1 MNHEY, CDR2 SVGAGI. Here the CDR3 DNA reads TGTGCCAGCAGGGAGGACTACGAGCAGTACTTC. It yields the protein CASREDYEQYF.

The chain couples TRBV6-5 to TRBJ1-1, with D tentatively TRBD1 (5 bases). The CDR3 totals 14 residues. Germline-derived CDR1 and CDR2 are MNHEY and SVGAGI. Trimming removed 5 bases from V and 0 bases from J, with 10 bases in between. The chain's CDR3 is CASSLDSLNTEAFF. As DNA, the CDR3 is TGTGCCAGCAGTCTTGACAGTCTGAACACTGAAGCTTTCTTT.

The chain carries TRBV6-5 and TRBJ1-4; 8 bases are shared with TRBD1. Germline lookup yields CDR1 MNHEY and CDR2 SVGAGI. The length of the CDR3 is 15 residues. V was clipped by 0 bases and J by 7 bases; unmatched bases: 4. The DNA of the CDR3 is TGTGCCAGCAGTTACTCGAGGACAGGGATTGAAAAACTGTTTTTT. Its protein product is CASSYSRTGIEKLFF.

This chain connects TRBV7-8 to TRBJ1-1; maybe TRBD1 (6 bases). Germline loops: CDR1 SGHVS, CDR2 FQNEAQ. V dropped 3 bases and J dropped 2 bases, with 13 bases sitting between them. The CDR3 covers 15 residues. In DNA, the CDR3 is TGTGCCAGCAGCTTTCTTCCGACAGGAAACACTGAAGCTTTCTTT. Translating it yields CASSFLPTGNTEAFF.

V and J are TRBV9 and TRBJ2-1; D is possibly TRBD1 (5 bases). V lost 0 bases to trimming and J lost 5 bases, with 6 bases between them. CDR3 length: 13 amino acids. The germline gives CDR1 SGDLS, CDR2 YYNGEE. As DNA, the CDR3 is TGTGCCAGCAGCGTAGTAGGGGACAATGAGCAGTTCTTC. Protein sequence: CASSVVGDNEQFF.

The chain uses TRBV4-3 and TRBJ1-6; the D gene is possibly TRBD1 (5 bases). Trimming took off 4 bases at V and 6 bases at J, with 10 bases between the two ends. Germline assignment: CDR1 LGHNA and CDR2 YSLEER. This CDR3 spans 14 amino acids. CDR3 in amino acids: CASSRQGGNSPLHF. As DNA, the CDR3 is TGCGCCAGCAGCCGCCAGGGCGGTAATTCACCCCTCCACTTT.

This clone is a singleton in its sample. In the same sample, other DNA sequences code for this CDR3. The rearrangement links TRBV28 to TRBJ1-2, with 7 positions matching TRBD1. Germline V gives CDR1 MDHEN, CDR2 SYDVKM. The CDR3 sequence is 15 residues long. V lost 3 bases to trimming and J lost 0 bases; unmatched junction nucleotides: 4. This CDR3 is CASSLGTVSNYGYTF. CDR3 sequence (DNA): TGTGCCAGCAGTTTGGGGACAGTTTCTAACTATGGCTACACCTTC.

The chain uses TRBV12-3 or TRBV12-4 and TRBJ1-2; 7 nucleotides agree with TRBD1. The CDR3 is 13 amino acids. V lost 6 bases to trimming and J lost 4 bases; unmatched junction nucleotides: 5. The CDR3 DNA reads as TGTGCCAGCAGCCCCGACAGGGTCTATGGCTACACCTTC. It codes for CASSPDRVYGYTF.

This chain connects TRBV4-1 to TRBJ1-5; no clear D. CDR3 length: 13 amino acids. Looked up from germline, CDR1 is MGHRA and CDR2 is YSYEKL. Between the trimmed V and J ends, which lost 0 bases and 7 bases, there was a span of 7 bases. CDR3 sequence: CASSQDGVQPQHF. In DNA form, the CDR3 reads TGCGCCAGCAGCCAAGACGGGGTACAGCCCCAGCATTTT.

V and J are TRBV5-1 and TRBJ2-5; 9 bases fit TRBD1. The CDR3 has 15 amino acids. CDR1 and CDR2 from the germline V gene are SGHRS and YFSETQ. With 4 bases clipped from V and 5 bases from J, the junction kept 9 bases outside the gene matches. This CDR3 is CASSNPDRGGETQYF. For the CDR3, the DNA is TGCGCCAGCAGCAACCCGGACAGGGGAGGGGAGACCCAGTACTTC.

V and J are TRBV7-9 and TRBJ2-2; the D is unclear. Germline lookup yields CDR1 SEHNR and CDR2 FQNEAQ (reference sequence). The CDR3 spans 16 residues. Trimming took off 1 base at V and 6 bases at J, with 15 bases between the two ends. CDR3: CASSLVYVQPAGELFF. The CDR3, as DNA: TGTGCCAGCAGCTTAGTTTATGTACAGCCAGCCGGGGAGCTGTTTTTT.

The chain joins TRBV21-1 to TRBJ2-4; TRBD2, the table's D call, was not compared with the DNA. TRBV21-1 is a pseudogene segment. The CDR3 spans 16 residues. In DNA, the CDR3 is TGTGCCAGCAGCCCGGGACTAGCGGGGGGTGGGAACATTCAGTACTTC. It is translated as CASSPGLAGGGNIQYF.

A remark on this clone: Other DNA sequences in this sample translate to the same CDR3. This chain joins TRBV29-1 and TRBJ2-2; TRBD1 is a possible D gene (5 bases). Germline V lookup: CDR1 SQVTM, CDR2 ANQGSEA. V dropped 3 bases and J dropped 3 bases, with 5 bases sitting between them. The CDR3 extends over 12 amino acids. CDR3 sequence reads: CSVDRDTGELFF. The DNA for the CDR3 is TGCAGCGTTGACAGGGACACCGGGGAGCTGTTTTTT.

The chain joins TRBV7-9 to TRBJ1-4; D is perhaps TRBD1 (6 bases). The germline CDR1 and CDR2 sequences are SEHNR and FQNEAQ (reference sequence). Trimming took 5 bases from V and 3 from J, leaving 10 bases between them. The CDR3 runs to 14 residues. Written as DNA, the CDR3 is TGTGCCAGCAGCCAGGGGCAGTCTAATGAAAAACTGTTTTTT. Encoded protein: CASSQGQSNEKLFF.

The V call is TRBV6-5, the J call TRBJ2-7; the D gene is possibly TRBD1 (7 bases). The CDR3 has 15 amino acids. The germline CDR1 and CDR2 sequences are MNHEY and SVGAGI. V was shortened by 5 bases and J by 0 bases, with 14 bases between the two germline ends. CDR3: CASSSRQGGSYEQYF. The DNA for the CDR3 is TGTGCCAGCAGTAGTCGGCAGGGGGGCTCCTACGAGCAGTACTTC.

The chain has TRBV30 and TRBJ2-7; no firm D call. Germline lookup yields CDR1 GTSNPN and CDR2 SVGIG (reference sequence). The V gene lost 2 bases and the J gene lost 0 bases, with 11 bases spanning the gap. This CDR3 has 14 residues. CDR3 coding DNA: TGTGCCTGGAGTCGAGGCCAGTTCTCCTACGAGCAGTACTTC. The encoded protein is CAWSRGQFSYEQYF.

This clone was observed a handful of times. The rearrangement links TRBV11-1 to TRBJ2-7, with 9 nucleotides matching TRBD1. V shed 5 bases and J 1 base; nucleotides not matched to a gene: 0. The CDR3 runs to 13 residues. From germline, CDR1 is SGHAT and CDR2 FQDESV (reference sequence). The CDR3 DNA is TGTGCCAGCAGCGGACAGGGGTCCTACGAGCAGTACTTC. Translating gives CASSGQGSYEQYF.

The chain joins TRBV15 to TRBJ1-2, with TRBD1 matching 7 bases. J gave up 7 bases and V 2 bases, and 10 bases lay outside the gene matches. This CDR3 is built from 15 residues. CDR1 is LNHNV and CDR2 is YYDKDF in the germline V gene (reference sequence). In DNA, the CDR3 is TGTGCCACCAGCAGACAGCACGGACAGGCAGGTGGCTACACCTTC. Translation gives CATSRQHGQAGGYTF. Variable domain in full (rest from reference TRBV15 and TRBJ1-2): DAMVIQNPRYQVTQFGKPVTLSCSQTLNHNVMYWYQQKSSQAPKLLFHYYDKDFNNEADTPDNFQSRRPNTSFCFLDIRSPGLGDTAMYLCATSRQHGQAGGYTFGSGTRLTVV.

This clone was seen a handful of times. The chain has TRBV10-1 and TRBJ2-7, with TRBD2 as a possible D gene (5 bases). The ends were cut back, 0 bases at V and 5 bases at J, with 8 bases in the middle. This CDR3 region has 13 residues. CDR1 WNHNN and CDR2 SYGVQD come from the germline V gene (reference sequence). This CDR3 reads CASSESTGDEQYF. The CDR3 DNA is TGCGCCAGCAGTGAGTCGACCGGGGACGAGCAGTACTTC.

The chain couples TRBV6-5 to TRBJ2-5; D is possibly TRBD2 (5 bases). V lost 6 bases and J lost 5, with 10 bases in between. Germline assignment: CDR1 MNHEY and CDR2 SVGAGI. This CDR3 is 12 amino acids long. Written as DNA, the CDR3 is TGTGCCAGCAGCACGGGGTCGGAGACCCAGTACTTC. It encodes CASSTGSETQYF.

The J gene is TRBJ1-6, the V gene TRBV5-1, with D unclear. CDR1 SGHRS and CDR2 YFSETQ come from the germline V gene. This CDR3 is built from 14 residues. V was pared by 4 bases and J by 14 bases, with 19 bases between. Here the CDR3 reads CASSLPGPILALHF. DNA for the CDR3: TGCGCCAGCAGCCTACCGGGTCCAATTTTAGCCCTCCACTTT.

In this sample, this clone turned up a few times. CDR3 loop: CASRYGQGGIYEQYF. The CDR3 DNA sequence: TGTGCCAGCAGATACGGACAGGGAGGAATCTACGAGCAGTACTTC. The J gene is TRBJ2-7, the V gene TRBV6-5; 8 bases agree with TRBD1. Trimming cost V 6 bases and J 3 bases; bases outside gene matches: 10. The length of the CDR3 is 15 residues. Per the germline V gene, CDR1 is MNHEY and CDR2 is SVGAGI.

The chain combines TRBV19 with TRBJ2-1, with TRBD2 matching over 10 bases. With 1 base clipped from V and 6 bases from J, the junction kept 9 bases outside the gene matches. This CDR3 has 17 amino acids. Per the germline V gene, CDR1 is LNHDA and CDR2 is SQIVND (reference sequence). As DNA, the CDR3 is TGTGCCAGTAGTATAGGGCCTAGCGGGGGATTCACCAATGAGCAGTTCTTC. This encodes CASSIGPSGGFTNEQFF.

This rearrangement joins TRBV18 to TRBJ1-2; the D is unclear. Trimming took off 3 bases at V and 0 bases at J, with 11 bases between the two ends. CDR1 and CDR2 from the germline V gene are KGHSH and LQKENI. The CDR3 is 15 amino acids. Here the CDR3 reads CASSPLQDSNYGYTF. CDR3 DNA: TGTGCCAGCTCACCCTTACAAGATTCTAACTATGGCTACACCTTC.

The J gene is TRBJ2-7, the V gene TRBV4-1; 8 nucleotides align to TRBD1. Germline trimming cut 2 bases from V and 4 bases from J; bases unmatched to any gene: 4. Looked up from germline, CDR1 is MGHRA and CDR2 is YSYEKL. The CDR3 is 14 residues long. The CDR3 protein is CASSQFRGLYEQYF. The CDR3 nucleotides read TGCGCCAGCAGCCAATTCAGGGGGCTGTACGAGCAGTACTTC.

This chain connects TRBV10-3 to TRBJ1-2, with 7 nucleotides matching TRBD1. The germline V gene has CDR1 ENHRY and CDR2 SYGVKD. The CDR3 is made up of 14 amino acids. With V trimmed by 5 bases and J by 5 bases, 8 bases remained unmatched. The CDR3 coding sequence is TGTGCCATCAGTATGACAGGGAGTGAGTATGGCTACACCTTC. Translated, it gives CAISMTGSEYGYTF.

This rearrangement joins TRBV30 to TRBJ2-5, with D maybe TRBD2 (5 bases). Trimming left V 0 bases short and J 6 bases short, with 11 bases between. Germline V lookup: CDR1 GTSNPN, CDR2 SVGIG (reference sequence). The CDR3 sequence is 13 residues long. CDR3 bases: TGTGCCTGGAGTGTATCGGCCGGGAAGACCCAGTACTTC. The encoded protein is CAWSVSAGKTQYF.

J is TRBJ2-5 and V is TRBV6-2 or TRBV6-3, with D tentatively TRBD2 (6 bases). This CDR3 has 15 residues. V was shortened by 5 bases and J by 3 bases, with 16 bases between the two germline ends. Germline CDR1 reads MNHEY; CDR2 reads SVGEGT. The CDR3 here is CASSSRHGLKETQYF. CDR3 nucleotide sequence: TGTGCCAGCAGTAGCCGACATGGACTAAAAGAGACCCAGTACTTC.

The chain joins TRBV5-4 to TRBJ2-7; 9 bases are shared with TRBD2. The CDR3 is 17 residues long. V shed 4 bases and J 2 bases; nucleotides not matched to a gene: 13. The germline CDR1 and CDR2 sequences are SGHNT and YYREEE (reference sequence). In DNA form, the CDR3 reads TGTGCCAGCAGCCCGTTCGGTGGCGGGGGGGCCGCCTACGAGCAGTACTTC. Translated: CASSPFGGGGAAYEQYF.

V gene TRBV7-9 combines with J gene TRBJ2-3; 7 nucleotides line up with TRBD2. V lost 5 bases and J lost 1; bases outside the gene matches: 12. Germline assignment: CDR1 SEHNR and CDR2 FQNEAQ (reference sequence). This CDR3 comprises 17 residues. The CDR3 reads CASSLVLSGGGTDTQYF. Here the CDR3 DNA reads TGTGCCAGCAGCCTAGTCCTCTCGGGGGGTGGCACAGATACGCAGTATTTT.

This chain connects TRBV2 to TRBJ2-7; 11 bases are a match to TRBD2. The V segment lost 1 base and the J segment 4 bases; nucleotides outside the gene matches: 6. CDR1 is SNHLY and CDR2 is FYNNEI in the germline V gene. CDR3 length: 16 residues. CDR3 sequence: CASSEGSGGAGYEQYF. The CDR3 nucleotides are TGTGCCAGCAGTGAAGGTAGCGGGGGGGCCGGGTACGAGCAGTACTTC.